Presented here are 16 T cell receptor beta chains from one specimen sequenced in a study of cytomegalovirus exposure and HLA in healthy donors. Use of 60 Vbeta and 13 Jbeta primers characterized the PCR. TCRdb's copy holds only in-frame clones and misses some; the assay was immunoSEQ multiplex PCR. The data contain around 130,000 clones, about 75% of them singletons. The specimen was PBMCs. The receptors originated from a middle-aged woman in good health and CMV-seropositive.

Note on this clone: One end of the junction is discordant with germline, which a read error may explain. CDR3 nucleotides: TGTTCCAGCAGCTTAGTTGGGGCTGAGCAGTTCTTC. Protein sequence: CSSSLVGAEQFF. The chain uses TRBV7-9 and TRBJ2-1; weak D call: TRBD1 (5 bases). CDR1 SEHNR and CDR2 FQNEAQ come from the germline V gene (reference sequence). The CDR3 consists of 12 residues. The full variable domain, in which reference TRBV7-9 and TRBJ2-1 provide the parts outside the CDR3, is DTGVSQNPRHKITKRGQNVTFRCDPISEHNRLYWYRQTLGQGPEFLTYFQNEAQLEKSRLLSDRFSAERPKGSFSTLEIQRTEQGDSAMYLCSSSLVGAEQFFGPGTRLTVL.

This clone was detected a few times. This chain uses TRBV11-1 with TRBJ2-2, with unresolved D. Germline V lookup: CDR1 SGHAT, CDR2 FQDESV (reference sequence). Trimming pared 10 bases from V and 7 bases from J, leaving 16 bases between. The CDR3 length is 13 residues. The CDR3 nucleotides read TGTGCCATCACCCTAGGCCCTAACGGGGAGCTGTTTTTT. Its translation is CAITLGPNGELFF. Using reference TRBV11-1 and TRBJ2-2 for the parts outside the CDR3, the full variable domain is EAEVAQSPRYKITEKSQAVAFWCDPISGHATLYWYRQILGQGPELLVQFQDESVVDDSQLPKDRFSAERLKGVDSTLKIQPAELGDSAMYLCAITLGPNGELFFGEGSRLTVL.

The chain links TRBV5-1 to TRBJ2-5, with D possibly TRBD1 on 6 matching bases. Between the trimmed V and J ends, which lost 4 bases and 0 bases, there was a span of 10 bases. CDR3 length: 14 amino acids. The germline V gene has CDR1 SGHRS and CDR2 YFSETQ. The chain's CDR3 is CASSPGTNQETQYF. DNA of the CDR3: TGCGCCAGCAGCCCGGGGACAAACCAAGAGACCCAGTACTTC.

In this sample, this clone turned up a few times. The V gene is TRBV7-9, the J gene TRBJ1-6, with 7 nucleotides matching TRBD1. From germline, CDR1 is SEHNR and CDR2 FQNEAQ (reference sequence). The ends lost 5 bases at V and 5 bases at J; junction bases unmatched: 3. The CDR3 is made up of 14 amino acids. The DNA of the CDR3 is TGTGCCAGCAGCCCCGGGACAGATAATTCACCCCTCCACTTT. Its protein product is CASSPGTDNSPLHF.

The V and J genes are TRBV14 and TRBJ1-1; D is possibly TRBD1 (5 bases). Germline lookup yields CDR1 SGHDN and CDR2 FVKESK. The CDR3 is made up of 15 amino acids. V was pared by 7 bases and J by 0 bases, with 15 bases between. The DNA of the CDR3 is TGTGCCAGCACAAAAGGGAGGGGACTGAACACTGAAGCTTTCTTT. It yields the protein CASTKGRGLNTEAFF.

This clone was seen only once. This sequence joins TRBV7-9 and TRBJ2-5; no definite D call. The CDR3 extends over 13 amino acids. Deletions cut 2 bases from V and 4 bases from J, with 8 bases between. The germline gives CDR1 SEHNR, CDR2 FQNEAQ (reference sequence). The CDR3 loop reads CASSLSGRETQYF. Written as DNA, the CDR3 is TGTGCCAGCAGCTTATCAGGTCGAGAGACCCAGTACTTC. Complete variable domain (other parts from reference TRBV7-9 and TRBJ2-5): DTGVSQNPRHKITKRGQNVTFRCDPISEHNRLYWYRQTLGQGPEFLTYFQNEAQLEKSRLLSDRFSAERPKGSFSTLEIQRTEQGDSAMYLCASSLSGRETQYFGPGTRLLVL.

The chain combines TRBV7-6 with TRBJ2-3; the D gene is possibly TRBD2 (6 bases). The CDR3 is 16 residues long. Trimming stripped 1 base from V and 2 bases from J, with 13 bases between. Germline CDR1 and CDR2: SGHVS and FNYEAQ. CDR3 coding DNA: TGTGCCAGCAGCTTAGGGGGAGGCACATACACAGATACGCAGTATTTT. It yields the protein CASSLGGGTYTDTQYF.

This clone was recorded only once. V is TRBV9 and J is TRBJ1-1; the D gene is possibly TRBD1 (5 bases). The CDR3 length is 15 residues. Looked up from germline, CDR1 is SGDLS and CDR2 is YYNGEE. V was clipped by 0 bases and J by 1 base, with 10 bases between them. The CDR3 loop reads CASSVDSGGNTEAFF. Written as DNA, the CDR3 is TGTGCCAGCAGCGTAGACTCGGGGGGGAACACTGAAGCTTTCTTT. Full variable domain (missing parts from reference TRBV9 and TRBJ1-1): DSGVTQTPKHLITATGQRVTLRCSPRSGDLSVYWYQQSLDQGLQFLIQYYNGEERAKGNILERFSAQQFPDLHSELNLSSLELGDSALYFCASSVDSGGNTEAFFGQGTRLTVV.

The rearrangement joins TRBV7-9 to TRBJ2-3; TRBD2 might be the D (7 bases). Between the trimmed V and J ends, which lost 5 bases and 2 bases, there was a span of 11 bases. The CDR3 length is 14 residues. Germline loops: CDR1 SEHNR, CDR2 FQNEAQ (reference sequence). CDR3 in amino acids: CASSRGGLTDTQYF. The CDR3 nucleotides are TGTGCCAGCAGCCGCGGGGGCCTCACAGATACGCAGTATTTT.

The V and J genes are TRBV7-2 and TRBJ2-1; tentatively, D is TRBD2 (6 bases). This CDR3 is built from 16 residues. Deletions cut 4 bases from V and 7 bases from J, with 20 bases between. Germline-derived CDR1 and CDR2 are SGHTA and FQGNSA. Here the CDR3 DNA reads TGTGCCAGCAGCTCCCCCCCGGGACTGTGGGATAATGAGCAGTTCTTC. It is translated as CASSSPPGLWDNEQFF.

This clone was found a few times. The chain joins TRBV5-4 to TRBJ2-7; TRBD2 matches at 7 bases. J lost 6 bases, V lost 2 bases, and 8 bases had no gene match. From germline, CDR1 is SGHNT and CDR2 YYREEE (reference sequence). The CDR3 loop spans 14 amino acids. The chain's CDR3 is CASSFFGAGTEQYF. DNA for the CDR3: TGTGCCAGCAGCTTTTTTGGAGCGGGGACCGAGCAGTACTTC.

V and J are TRBV11-1 and TRBJ1-6; TRBD1 matches at 9 bases. The junction had 7 bases not matched to a gene; V was cut back by 5 bases and J by 5 bases. Germline CDR1 reads SGHAT; CDR2 reads FQDESV (reference sequence). This CDR3 region has 16 residues. As DNA, the CDR3 is TGTGCCAGCAGCCGGACCGGGACAGGGAATAATTCACCCCTCCACTTT. It translates to CASSRTGTGNNSPLHF.

On this clone itself: Distinct nucleotide sequences in the sample also encode this CDR3. V usage is TRBV6-6 and J usage is TRBJ2-4; the D gene is possibly TRBD1 (5 bases). Trimming cost V 4 bases and J 0 bases, with 13 bases left between them. Germline CDR1 reads MNHNY; CDR2 reads SVGAGI (reference sequence). The CDR3 length is 16 residues. The CDR3 bases are TGTGCCAGCAGTTCGCAGGGTCCTGCAGCCAAAAACATTCAGTACTTC. This encodes CASSSQGPAAKNIQYF.

The chain has TRBV2 and TRBJ1-3; D gene unclear. The CDR3 loop spans 14 amino acids. Germline-derived CDR1 and CDR2 are SNHLY and FYNNEI. Trimming stripped 8 bases from V and 0 bases from J, with 11 bases between. The CDR3 protein is CASETPRSGNTIYF. In nucleotides, the CDR3 is TGTGCCAGCGAGACTCCACGCTCTGGAAACACCATATATTTT.

The rearrangement joins TRBV10-1 to TRBJ2-3; possibly TRBD2 for D (6 bases). V shed 0 bases and J shed 5 bases, with 24 bases lying between them. Germline values: CDR1 WNHNN, CDR2 SYGVQD (reference sequence). The CDR3 is made up of 19 amino acids. CDR3 amino acids: CASSESPRERTADGDTQYF. The CDR3 DNA is TGCGCCAGCAGTGAGTCCCCTCGGGAGAGGACTGCAGACGGAGATACGCAGTATTTT.

The chain recombines TRBV7-9 with TRBJ2-1, with D uncertain. Germline values: CDR1 SEHNR, CDR2 FQNEAQ (reference sequence). This CDR3 spans 10 amino acids. CDR3 sequence: CSGSYNEQFF. CDR3 in DNA: TGTTCCGGTTCCTACAATGAGCAGTTCTTC.